Included here is one TCR beta chain sequence, with context. The data stem from a study of blood T cell repertoires in COVID-19. Background on the study: T cells, B-cell-depleted T cells, or PBMCs supplied cDNA or gDNA.

Source study methods: It was from reference gene primer amplification that nucleated cell counts were estimated. Libraries were prepared by immunoSEQ multiplex PCR; TCRdb keeps only in-frame clonotypes and omits some of them. The D gene and trimming were derived from the DNA, and the V and J assignments and clone size from that table. Among roughly 250,000 clones listed, roughly 88% were seen once. CDR3 length: 15 residues. Germline loops: CDR1 SGHDT, CDR2 YYEEEE. The V end lost 3 bases, the J end lost 0 bases, and 12 bases lay between the germline ends. This receptor was taken from a woman in her 40s with acute COVID-19. Sequenced input: PBMCs or T cells enriched from blood (not recorded which). The chain recombines TRBV5-6 with TRBJ1-2; tentatively, D is TRBD1 (6 bases). DNA for the CDR3: TGTGCCAGCAGCTATACGGACAGAGCTAACTATGGCTACACCTTC. Protein sequence: CASSYTDRANYGYTF.